This T cell receptor (beta chain) was identified in a study of cytotoxic CD8 clonotypes in ibrutinib-treated CLL. Across the whole study: Across the patients, roughly ten were relapsed/refractory, more than 14 treatment-naive and 17 to 18 IGHV unmutated. Study results and caveats: Public clonotypes, rarely seen, contracted or held steady on treatment.

Turning to this clone: Its antigen is unknown.

CDR3 length: 12 residues. Trimming took off 2 bases at V and 4 bases at J, with 6 bases between the two ends. Per the germline V gene, CDR1 is SGDLS and CDR2 is YYNGEE. Targeted sequencing depth ranged from 1 in 200,000 to 1 in 1 million T cells. The protocol was immunoSEQ multiplex PCR, while the TCRdb copy is restricted to in-frame clones and leaves out a portion. The sample contains around 310,000 clones, around four fifths of which appear only once. This TCR was sampled from a human donor with chronic lymphocytic leukemia. V and J are TRBV9 and TRBJ1-2; D uncertain. The material sequenced was PBMCs, taken before ibrutinib treatment. The CDR3 loop is CASSVGVYGYTF. The CDR3 DNA is TGTGCCAGCAGCGTCGGAGTCTATGGCTACACCTTC.